This T cell receptor (beta chain) was captured in a study of blood T cells in healthy people across ages. Study-wide results and limits: Per million T cells, the diversity of TCR beta decreased roughly linearly as age advanced. PBMCs that were unsorted prevented a conclusive naive versus antigen-experienced comparison.

In its sample, this clonotype was seen many times. Its antigen remains unidentified. CDR1 is LGHDT and CDR2 is YNNKEL in the germline V gene (reference sequence). J was trimmed by 2 bases and V by 4 bases; bases with no gene match: 8. The CDR3 has 17 residues. With a J-beta primer mix and a sample-barcoded 5' primer, a second PCR ran about 6 to 11 cycles. MiXCR, run by TCRdb on the 5' RACE reads, gives a single entry per CDR3 protein. This table holds about 700,000 distinct CDR3 sequences, roughly 32% found once. The source of this sequence is a woman older than 75 in good health. V and J are TRBV3-1 and TRBJ2-4; the match to TRBD1 covers 10 bases. The material sequenced was blood. The CDR3 here is CASSLHGTGDTKNIQYF. The CDR3 DNA is TGTGCCAGCAGCCTCCACGGGACAGGGGATACCAAAAACATTCAGTACTTC.